This note documents a single TCR beta chain sequence. The data stem from a study of T cell changes during pregnancy in multiple sclerosis. Generated by immunoSEQ multiplex PCR, the TCRdb table keeps only in-frame clones and is missing some. This table holds 45,000 to 65,000 clones, around 90% found once. V was pared by 4 bases and J by 7 bases, with 6 bases of the junction left unmatched. CDR1 and CDR2 from the germline V gene are MNHNS and SASEGT. The CDR3 has 14 amino acids. Sequencing was performed on CD4+ T cells from peripheral blood mononuclear cells, taken in the third trimester of pregnancy. This receptor was taken from a female donor with multiple sclerosis, enrolled in a pregnancy study. This chain uses TRBV6-1 with TRBJ1-4; TRBD1 matches at 7 bases. The CDR3 sequence: CASSVDRAGEKLFF. CDR3 bases: TGTGCCAGCAGTGTTGACAGGGCGGGTGAAAAACTGTTTTTT.